The clone carrying this T cell receptor (beta chain) was found a few times. The antigen remains undetermined. V was clipped by 6 bases and J by 3 bases, with 11 bases between them. The CDR3 has 14 amino acids. Germline lookup yields CDR1 MNHEY and CDR2 SVGEGT. This sample is part of a study of metastatic and nonmetastatic thyroid tumors. General study findings and limits: It was reported that TCR beta diversity was significantly higher in malignant thyroid tumors than benign nodules, in blood and tumor.

Thyroid surgery was preceded by no treatment in any patient. From the PCR reads, TCRdb re-called clones with MiXCR. Here the sample spans under 20,000 clones, 25% to 30% being singletons. Sequenced input: tumor tissue. This TCR was sampled from a male donor with papillary thyroid cancer or a benign thyroid nodule (not recorded which). Some clones in this sample may be carry-over from other donors' samples. The rearrangement joins TRBV6-2 or TRBV6-3 to TRBJ2-2; D could derive from TRBD1 or TRBD2 (5 bases each). CDR3 coding DNA: TGTGCCAGCAGCCCCGGGGCCCACACCGGGGAGCTGTTTTTT. Translation gives CASSPGAHTGELFF.